The T cell receptor beta chain under discussion was sequenced for a study of cytomegalovirus exposure and HLA in healthy donors (dated by TCRdb to 2015 to 2018). Background for the entire study: In an earlier analysis of approximately 500 of the donors, 276 Gb of sequence data and 90 million to 130 million unique TCR beta sequences from 180 million or so T cells were reported. An early release covering some 640 HLA-typed donors comprised approximately 290 gigabases of sequencing data and tens of millions of unique TCR sequences. Among the roughly 400 genotyped donors, roughly 80% belonged to the genetic ancestry cluster associated with self-reported Caucasian donors. The study aimed to test whether signatures of past pathogen exposure could be identified by cataloging public T cell receptors. The study used immunosequencing to profile the T cell repertoires of under 700 subjects and linked those repertoires to cytomegalovirus serostatus. Besides the first cohort of 500 to 700 subjects, a separate validation cohort made up of about 120 different subjects was used. The study combined high-throughput TCR immunosequencing, statistical association of individual TCRs with disease status, and machine learning to predict cytomegalovirus infection status. In a later analysis, previously published TCR beta repertoires from 600 to 850 donors were re-analyzed and high-resolution HLA genotyping was added so that TCR occurrence patterns could be studied. In the later analysis, no new phenotypic data were used to find candidate immune exposures; instead, reliance was placed on TCR beta sequences and their occurrence across donors. In an earlier analysis of 587 of the donors, high-throughput TCR beta sequencing was used to judge whether each TCR beta V gene segment behaved as functional or pseudogenic. Donor age, sex, ethnicity and CMV serostatus were collected together with the repertoire data. A later genetic analysis took genome-wide SNP genotypes for 398 of the 666 donors and used that subset as a discovery cohort. Every discovery cohort repertoire had been produced on one sequencing platform. Class I and class II HLA loci were covered by the typing at four-digit resolution. The number of donors typed differed by locus, with 629-630 for A, B, C, DRB1 and DQB1, about 500 for DQA1, about 610 for DPA1, and around 450 for DPB1. Roughly 5 DR-DQ haplotypes were handled as single units for association and clustering because linkage in the cohort was strong. Among over 350 genotyped donors of the cohort, an average of roughly 240,000 unique TCR beta nucleotide sequences were sequenced per donor, roughly 20% of them non-productive. The investigation overall reported the following: According to a later analysis, most CMV-associated TCR beta chains appeared to be HLA-restricted, and the HLA associations seemed to be driven largely by CMV exposure. In a later genetic analysis, a missense DCLRE1C variant was associated with V-gene and J-gene trimming of TCR beta chains, and the association was replicated in an independent cohort. Three of the identified cytomegalovirus-associated TCR beta chains were confirmed in vitro to be specific for cytomegalovirus antigens. Some IMGT-functional V segments, including TRBV6-2 and TRBV6-3, could not be told apart with the 87-base-pair reads, so those segments were excluded. Only TCR beta chains were sequenced in this cohort, and the absence of alpha or paired-chain data limited detectable features. While some public TCRs were present in many individuals, most TCR sequences turned up only very rarely across donors. In a later genetic analysis, fewer N-insertions in productive TCRs were reported among donors in an Asian-associated ancestry cluster than the approximately 710-donor mean. According to a later analysis, TCR association rates differed among HLA loci, with DRB1 alleles showing the most associated TCRs and HLA-C alleles showing the fewest. It was suggested by the authors that the approach could potentially be generalized to other disease states and immunological phenotypes. Specific HLA alleles were associated with roughly 16,000 TCR beta sequences at a false discovery rate of 0.05 in a later analysis. Roughly uniform sequencing depth across donors was assumed in presence/absence analyses, although this assumption may not hold. The classifier was reported to diagnose cytomegalovirus status with high specificity and sensitivity in both the original and validation cohorts. Compared with equally common non-associated chains, HLA-associated TCR beta chains in a later analysis were more clonally expanded and had lower generation probabilities. The study listed 164 TCR beta chains as associated with cytomegalovirus. The earlier analysis of about 600 of the donors excluded roughly 16 rarely observed V segments, including chromosome 9 orphons, because counts were too low. Linkage disequilibrium might explain the correlated functional status among segregating V segments, but an unknown experimental factor could not be ruled out. Because some donors lacked HLA typing at each locus, the association tests relied only on the typed subset. In an earlier analysis of approximately 590 of the donors, most TCR beta V segments appeared in productive rearrangements about 87% or about 30% of the time, broadly matching IMGT annotations. Assigning TCR associations to individual alleles was difficult when HLA alleles, especially DR and DQ, strongly co-occurred. A later analysis reported that several top co-occurrence clusters appeared linked to parvovirus B19, influenza, CMV and Epstein-Barr virus. A cluster of highly shared sequence variants was judged likely to be a technical artifact of the sequencing pipeline. CMV serostatus was the only immune exposure information available for the cohort. A further reported finding was that TCR beta sequences accurately predicted the HLA-A and HLA-B alleles for most subjects in the first cohort.

Via the germline V gene (reference sequence), CDR1 is SEHNR and CDR2 FQNEAQ. The V and J ends are trimmed by 6 bases and 10 bases, leaving 21 bases between them. Taken from cysteine to phenylalanine, the CDR3 has 14 residues. Just CDR3 DNA is preserved here, 42 bases in frame from base 1. With respect to this clone: No cognate antigen has been identified for it. No much larger clone exists at a distance of one base, and base qualities are not known.

The cohort consisted of more than 650 healthy bone marrow donors. Cohort members were all nominally healthy when sampled, although unrecorded immune exposures were likely present. The donor tested CMV seropositive, placing the donor among the roughly 300 seropositive members of the cohort. Every donor gave a peripheral blood sample, and the peripheral blood mononuclear cells from that sample were used for TCR beta sequencing. Genomic DNA was extracted from the blood cell samples with the Qiagen DNeasy Blood Extraction Kit. Receptors were amplified or captured by the immunoSEQ multiplex PCR assay. For the multiplex PCR, a mixture combining 60 forward primers for TCR Vbeta segments and 13 reverse primers for TCR Jbeta segments was used. Amplification of the CDR3 region of rearranged TCR beta genes was performed with a multiplex PCR assay on genomic DNA. Amplified TCR beta libraries were sequenced as 87-base-pair reads on the Illumina HiSeq System. Concerning the study's data processing: A later analysis tallied roughly 80 million unique TCR beta chains across the 640 or so repertoires, and some 10 million of those chains were shared by two or more donors. Raw reads were error-corrected and collapsed into unique sequences with a nearest-neighbor algorithm that merged closely related sequences to remove PCR and sequencing errors. V, D and J gene segments were assigned by aligning CDR3 sequences to IMGT reference sequences. Each retained sequence needed at least a six-nucleotide match to both a V gene segment and a J gene segment. Rearrangements were called productive when the CDR3 lacked stop codons and stayed in frame with V and J; all others were non-productive. Following IMGT convention, CDR3 was defined as the stretch from the second conserved V-encoded cysteine up to the conserved J-encoded phenylalanine. The earlier analysis of about 590 of the donors excluded sequences that lacked an unambiguous match to a single V gene segment. In an earlier analysis of some 590 of the donors, a V segment was called functional when productive rearrangements were above 56.7%, and segregating when the standard deviation between donors exceeded 5%. A statistical classification framework was built to diagnose cytomegalovirus status from the catalog of TCR beta chain sequences. In a later analysis, V and J genes were assigned by comparing TCR nucleotide sequences against IMGT/GENE-DB human TR gene sequences. Using the TCRdist pipeline, a later analysis assigned CDR3 sequences along with most-parsimonious VDJ recombination scenarios. A later analysis defined each TCR beta chain by its CDR3 amino acid sequence plus V-gene family, and excluded reads lacking a unique V-gene family. To address suspected cross-contamination and a sequencing artifact, a later analysis removed 592 highly shared, low-generation-probability nucleotide sequences. A later analysis calculated a clonal expansion index for each public chain from normalized within-repertoire ranks of inferred template counts. A later analysis computed generation probabilities with a VDJ recombination model fitted to out-of-frame rearrangements, and checked the results against IGoR. In a later analysis, hypergeometric tests were used to score TCR-TCR, TCR-HLA and TCR-CMV co-occurrence, with a repertoire-size bias correction applied to TCR pairs. False discovery rates were estimated in a later analysis by permuting HLA or CMV assignments 20 times. In a later analysis, co-occurring TCRs were grouped using DBSCAN, and TCRdist sequence similarity was added for clustering within HLA-allele-positive subsets. Co-occurrence clustering excluded repertoires with fewer than 30,000 or more than 120,000 public chains, plus five with anomalous nucleotide sharing. Held by TCRdb, this immuneACCESS table contains in-frame sequences only and omits some clones. Under half of the omission traces to an unresolved V gene where checked; the cause of the rest is unknown. That table is the source of V, J and clone size, and D and trimming were worked out from the DNA. Counted in this sample were some 87,000 clones; approximately 79% of them appeared once. Roughly a fifth of the sample belongs to the ten largest clones.

The sample consisted of PBMCs. The V and J genes are TRBV7-9 and TRBJ1-2; D gene: possibly TRBD1, on 5 matching bases. This sequence was found in a middle-aged woman in good health and CMV-seropositive. The CDR3 loop reads CASRPLPPKGHYTF. The nucleotides read TGTGCCAGCAGGCCTCTCCCTCCCAAGGGGCACTACACCTTC. Joined to the reference TRBV7-9 and TRBJ1-2 proteins, this CDR3 gives the full variable domain: DTGVSQNPRHKITKRGQNVTFRCDPISEHNRLYWYRQTLGQGPEFLTYFQNEAQLEKSRLLSDRFSAERPKGSFSTLEIQRTEQGDSAMYLCASRPLPPKGHYTFGSGTRLTVV.